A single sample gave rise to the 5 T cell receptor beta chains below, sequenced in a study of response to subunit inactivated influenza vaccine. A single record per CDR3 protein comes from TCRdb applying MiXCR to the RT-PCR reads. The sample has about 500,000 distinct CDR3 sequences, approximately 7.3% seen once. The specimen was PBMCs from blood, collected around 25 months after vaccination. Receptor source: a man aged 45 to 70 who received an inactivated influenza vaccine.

The CDR3 region is CASSSSTVYNEQFF. The CDR3 DNA reads as TGTGCCAGCAGCTCATCGACAGTATACAATGAGCAGTTCTTC. J is TRBJ2-1 and V is TRBV7-2; D may be TRBD1 (5 bases). V was pared by 4 bases and J by 4 bases, with 11 bases between. Germline loops: CDR1 SGHTA, CDR2 FQGNSA. The CDR3 is 14 residues long.

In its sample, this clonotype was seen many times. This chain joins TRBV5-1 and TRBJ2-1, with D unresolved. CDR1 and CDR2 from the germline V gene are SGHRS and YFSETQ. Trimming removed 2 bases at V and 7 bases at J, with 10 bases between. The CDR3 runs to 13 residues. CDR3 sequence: CASSFISVNEQFF. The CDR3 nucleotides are TGCGCCAGCAGCTTTATCTCCGTAAATGAGCAGTTCTTC.

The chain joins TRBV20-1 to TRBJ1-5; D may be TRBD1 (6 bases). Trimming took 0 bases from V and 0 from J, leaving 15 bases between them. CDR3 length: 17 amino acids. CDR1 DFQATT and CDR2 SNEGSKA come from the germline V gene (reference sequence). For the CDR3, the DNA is TGCAGTGCTAGAGACCAGACAGGACTCTATAGCAATCAGCCCCAGCATTTT. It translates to CSARDQTGLYSNQPQHF.

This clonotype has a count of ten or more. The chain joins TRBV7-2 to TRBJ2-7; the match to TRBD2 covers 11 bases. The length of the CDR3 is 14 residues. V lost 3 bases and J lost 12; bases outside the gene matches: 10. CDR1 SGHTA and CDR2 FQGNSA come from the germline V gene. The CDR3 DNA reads TGTGCCAGCAGCTTTAGCGGGAGGGAGAATCAAGGGTACTTC. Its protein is CASSFSGRENQGYF.

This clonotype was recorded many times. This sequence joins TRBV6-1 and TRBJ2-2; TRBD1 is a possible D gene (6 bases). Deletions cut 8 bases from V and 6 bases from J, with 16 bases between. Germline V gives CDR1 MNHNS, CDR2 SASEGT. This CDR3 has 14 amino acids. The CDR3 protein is CASYRDSISGELFF. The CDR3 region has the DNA TGTGCCAGCTACAGGGATAGTATTTCCGGGGAGCTGTTTTTT.